This TCR beta chain was sequenced in a study of shared clonotypes between healthy human individuals. Trimming shortened V by 7 bases and J by 0 bases, and 10 bases separated the two germline ends. CDR3 length equals 14 residues. Germline V lookup: CDR1 MDHEN, CDR2 SYDVKM. A single count supports this clone. An assay was performed, and its level was deep. Genomic DNA of each subset was evenly split across several immunoSEQ plates. Sequencing used immunoSEQ multiplex PCR; TCRdb keeps in-frame clones, though not all of them. Of about 470,000 clones in the sample, roughly 80% are singletons; the top ten hold 13%. The study drew all its donors from Caucasian adults living in Nashville, Tennessee.

V gene TRBV28 combines with J gene TRBJ1-5; D unresolved. This clonotype was sampled from a woman aged 40 to 55 in good health. Some clones in this sample may be carry-over from other donors' samples. Sequencing input: PBMCs. CDR3 amino acids: CASNGHYSNQPQHF. The CDR3 DNA sequence: TGTGCCAGCAATGGCCATTATAGCAATCAGCCCCAGCATTTT.